The rows below give T cell receptor beta chains drawn from one sample of a study of regulatory T cells in long-lasting Graves disease. MiXCR was run by TCRdb on the multiplex PCR reads, yielding one entry per CDR3 protein. The sample contains 450,000 or so distinct CDR3 sequences, approximately 22% of which appear only once. The specimen was peripheral blood mononuclear cells (PBMCs), collected when the disease was refractory, from a patient treated with antithyroid drugs. The source is a female donor with Graves disease. CDR3s leave out the opening cysteine and the closing phenylalanine or tryptophan.

CDR3aa	v_gene	j_gene
ASSPSGQYYEQY	TRBV19	TRBJ2-7
ASCLGTAYEQY	TRBV28	TRBJ2-7
ATSVERGGDYNEQF	TRBV24-1	TRBJ2-1
ASSLNGGGAWETQY	TRBV7-3	TRBJ2-5
ATGGTASDTQY	TRBV7-9	TRBJ2-3
ASSLSENTEAF	TRBV11-2	TRBJ1-1
ASFGQGWTEAF	TRBV6-4	TRBJ1-1
ASSGTSAPDEQY	TRBV6-1	TRBJ2-7
ASSPPNSGGNQPQH	TRBV18	TRBJ1-5
ASSLLHYGYT	TRBV7-9	TRBJ1-2
SAPPPTGSYEQY	TRBV20-1	TRBJ2-7
STRKLGLLYTEAF	TRBV20-1	TRBJ1-1
ASSLEGHFYSNQPQH	TRBV28	TRBJ1-5
SVPGRRSYEQY	TRBV29-1	TRBJ2-7
ASSILTAYSYEQY	TRBV28	TRBJ2-7
ASKNSGNSPLH	TRBV6-1	TRBJ1-6
ASSFFIRINQPQH	TRBV28	TRBJ1-5
ASSPTGELF	TRBV7-9	TRBJ2-2
ASSMASGEQETQY	TRBV6-1	TRBJ2-5
ASSFSAGGSGYGYT	TRBV27	TRBJ1-2
ASSLPTDNSPLH	TRBV5-1	TRBJ1-6
ASSSLGYSNQPQH	TRBV28	TRBJ1-5
ASSPPAGGGSEQY	TRBV28	TRBJ2-7
ASSLLQGGWGYT	TRBV5-6	TRBJ1-2
ASSSTGRNQPQH	TRBV7-2	TRBJ1-5
SAREQGVEVYEQY	TRBV20-1	TRBJ2-7
ASSSRTRGTEAF	TRBV19	TRBJ1-1
ASSPSRTGHSQY	TRBV27	TRBJ2-3
ASTQQGQETQY	TRBV6-1	TRBJ2-5
ASSTTLSPITEAF	TRBV19	TRBJ1-1
ATSDRGDYGYT	TRBV30	TRBJ1-2
ASRIPLAGDTGELF	TRBV28	TRBJ2-2
ASSLEGESPKQY	TRBV11-2	TRBJ2-7
ASSPSLTSSYEQY	TRBV5-5	TRBJ2-7
ASSQDGRTGFY	TRBV4-1	TRBJ2-5
ASSFTGGGYNEQF	TRBV7-2	TRBJ2-1